These 6 T cell receptor beta chains came from one sample sequenced in a study of blood T cell repertoires in COVID-19 (dated by TCRdb to the early 2020s). To prepare the library, the immunoSEQ multiplex PCR assay was applied. TCRdb holds this immuneACCESS table with in-frame rearrangements only. Some clones are missing; in checked studies, unresolved V genes explain under half, and the rest has no known cause. This sample lists fewer than 250,000 clones; approximately 90% were detected once. Clones ranked in the top ten supply less than 3% of the sample. The sequenced sample consisted of peripheral blood. Every receptor here comes from a young man with COVID-19, enrolled during active disease.

The V call is TRBV6-2 or TRBV6-3, the J call TRBJ2-7; 10 bases line up with TRBD1. The CDR3 has 16 residues. CDR1 is MNHEY, CDR2 SVGEGT, per germline. The junction had 8 bases not matched to a gene; V was cut back by 0 bases and J by 6 bases. The chain's CDR3 is CASSYSGTGVNLEQYF. The CDR3, as DNA: TGTGCCAGCAGTTACTCAGGGACAGGGGTGAACCTCGAGCAGTACTTC.

This chain joins TRBV14 and TRBJ1-2, with no clear D. Germline values: CDR1 SGHDN, CDR2 FVKESK. Trimming cost V 0 bases and J 8 bases, with 10 bases left between them. This CDR3 region has 13 residues. The CDR3 coding sequence is TGTGCCAGCAGCCAAGACACCTATCTGGGCTACACCTTC. It specifies CASSQDTYLGYTF.

The chain uses TRBV10-3 and TRBJ1-2, with TRBD1 matching over 9 bases. CDR1 and CDR2 from the germline V gene are ENHRY and SYGVKD. The CDR3 runs to 14 residues. The trim removed 4 bases at V and 3 bases at J, leaving 3 bases unmatched. The CDR3 sequence: CAISGTGVDYGYTF. CDR3 nucleotides: TGTGCCATCAGTGGGACAGGGGTGGACTATGGCTACACCTTC.

Only one count was recorded for this clone. V is TRBV21-1 and J is TRBJ1-6. TRBV21-1 is flagged as a pseudogene. The CDR3 is made up of 16 amino acids. CDR3 loop: CASSKKWSSYNSPLHF. The CDR3, as DNA: TGTGCCAGCAGCAAAAAATGGAGCTCCTATAATTCACCCCTCCACTTT.

The chain links TRBV10-3 to TRBJ1-5; D is possibly TRBD1 (5 bases). CDR3 size: 14 residues. Trimming took 0 bases from V and 2 from J, leaving 5 bases between them. The germline V gene has CDR1 ENHRY and CDR2 SYGVKD. CDR3 region: CAISESGGNQPQHF. CDR3 in DNA: TGTGCCATCAGTGAGTCAGGGGGCAATCAGCCCCAGCATTTT.

This chain links TRBV18 with TRBJ2-1; TRBD2 matches 10 bases. Germline CDR1 is KGHSH and CDR2 is LQKENI. V dropped 3 bases and J dropped 0; count of bases not matched to a gene: 8. This CDR3 spans 18 amino acids. This chain's CDR3 is CASSPRLAGESSYNEQFF. The CDR3, as DNA: TGTGCCAGCTCACCCCGCCTAGCGGGGGAAAGCTCCTACAATGAGCAGTTCTTC.